A selection of T cell receptor beta chains follows, all from one sample in a study of blood T cell repertoires in COVID-19. Data came from immunoSEQ multiplex PCR; TCRdb stores just in-frame clones and leaves some out. The repertoire holds 85,000 or so clones, roughly 88% seen once, with 25% to 30% in the top ten. Sequencing was performed on peripheral blood. Receptors originate from a man between 45 and 60 years old with active or convalescent COVID-19. Each CDR3 is given with its conserved first and last residue. Each record gives: D gene, V gene, clone size, J gene, CDR3 protein, CDR3 DNA. The D gene is left open where the match is weak. Not every row has a clone size; where given, it reads once, few, many or a size class.

d_call: NA
v_call: TRBV4-1
clone_size: few
j_call: TRBJ2-1
cdr3_aa: CASSQVGRGSEFF
cdr3_nt: NA

d_call: NA
v_call: TRBV19
clone_size: few
j_call: TRBJ2-3
cdr3_aa: CASSRGGVVVDTQYF
cdr3_nt: TGTGCCAGTAGTAGAGGCGGGGTGGTAGTAGATACGCAGTATTTT

d_call: NA
v_call: TRBV11-3
clone_size: NA
j_call: TRBJ2-1
cdr3_aa: CASSDRGTYSYNEQFF
cdr3_nt: TGTGCCAGCAGCGATCGGGGGACCTACTCCTACAATGAGCAGTTCTTC

d_call: NA
v_call: TRBV6-2/TRBV6-3
clone_size: NA
j_call: TRBJ1-4
cdr3_aa: CASSYSTGLRTNEKLFF
cdr3_nt: TGTGCCAGCAGTTACTCTACAGGGTTACGAACTAATGAAAAACTGTTTTTT

d_call: NA
v_call: TRBV2
clone_size: NA
j_call: TRBJ1-2
cdr3_aa: CASSAQGVHYGYTF
cdr3_nt: TGTGCCAGCAGCGCACAAGGGGTTCACTATGGCTACACCTTC

d_call: TRBD1
v_call: TRBV20-1
clone_size: NA
j_call: TRBJ1-1
cdr3_aa: CSASSPSRATGDEAFF
cdr3_nt: TGCAGTGCTAGTTCCCCAAGTAGGGCGACAGGGGACGAAGCTTTCTTT

d_call: NA
v_call: TRBV6-6
clone_size: NA
j_call: TRBJ1-5
cdr3_aa: CASSYRAGDQPQHF
cdr3_nt: TGTGCCAGCAGTTACCGGGCGGGTGATCAGCCCCAGCATTTT

d_call: NA
v_call: TRBV5-1
clone_size: NA
j_call: TRBJ2-7
cdr3_aa: CASSFGGGRGEQYF
cdr3_nt: TGCGCCAGCAGCTTCGGAGGGGGCAGGGGCGAGCAGTACTTC

d_call: TRBD1
v_call: TRBV14
clone_size: NA
j_call: TRBJ2-3
cdr3_aa: CASSQRNPGQITDTQYF
cdr3_nt: TGTGCCAGCAGCCAGAGAAATCCGGGACAGATCACAGATACGCAGTATTTT

d_call: NA
v_call: TRBV10-1
clone_size: NA
j_call: TRBJ2-1
cdr3_aa: CASSESRQQGLNEQFF
cdr3_nt: TGCGCCAGCAGTGAGTCTAGACAGCAGGGCCTCAATGAGCAGTTCTTC

d_call: TRBD2
v_call: TRBV7-4
clone_size: NA
j_call: TRBJ2-5
cdr3_aa: CASSLLAEETQYF
cdr3_nt: TGTGCCAGCAGCTTACTAGCGGAAGAGACCCAGTACTTC

d_call: NA
v_call: TRBV28
clone_size: NA
j_call: TRBJ2-2
cdr3_aa: CASSLNTGELFF
cdr3_nt: TGTGCCAGCAGCCTGAACACCGGGGAGCTGTTTTTT

d_call: NA
v_call: TRBV25-1
clone_size: NA
j_call: TRBJ1-3
cdr3_aa: CASRPGSSGNTIYF
cdr3_nt: TGTGCCAGCAGACCTGGGAGCTCTGGAAACACCATATATTTT

d_call: TRBD2
v_call: TRBV2
clone_size: NA
j_call: TRBJ2-2
cdr3_aa: CASSQTSGSNTGELFF
cdr3_nt: TGTGCCAGCAGCCAGACTAGCGGATCGAACACCGGGGAGCTGTTTTTT

d_call: TRBD1
v_call: TRBV4-1
clone_size: many
j_call: TRBJ1-1
cdr3_aa: CASSHIGQGMNTEAFF
cdr3_nt: TGCGCCAGCAGCCATATTGGACAGGGGATGAACACTGAAGCTTTCTTT

d_call: NA
v_call: TRBV28
clone_size: NA
j_call: TRBJ1-6
cdr3_aa: CASSLSGSYNSPLHF
cdr3_nt: TGTGCCAGCAGTTTATCGGGGTCCTATAATTCACCCCTCCACTTT

d_call: NA
v_call: TRBV27
clone_size: NA
j_call: TRBJ1-6
cdr3_aa: CASSLPGDNSPLHF
cdr3_nt: TGTGCCAGCAGTTTACCAGGGGATAATTCACCCCTCCACTTT

d_call: TRBD1
v_call: TRBV5-4
clone_size: NA
j_call: TRBJ2-7
cdr3_aa: CASSSGTGSYEQYF
cdr3_nt: TGTGCCAGCAGCTCAGGGACAGGGTCCTACGAGCAGTACTTC

d_call: TRBD1
v_call: TRBV10-3
clone_size: NA
j_call: TRBJ1-5
cdr3_aa: CAISGTGLNQPQHF
cdr3_nt: TGTGCCATCAGTGGGACAGGTCTCAATCAGCCCCAGCATTTT

d_call: NA
v_call: TRBV18
clone_size: NA
j_call: TRBJ2-1
cdr3_aa: CASSPPSSGEQFF
cdr3_nt: TGTGCCAGCTCACCTCCTAGTTCCGGTGAGCAGTTCTTC

d_call: NA
v_call: TRBV5-6
clone_size: once
j_call: TRBJ2-7
cdr3_aa: CASSSTLGGYEQYF
cdr3_nt: TGTGCCAGCAGTTCCACACTCGGGGGCTACGAGCAGTACTTC

d_call: NA
v_call: TRBV15
clone_size: NA
j_call: TRBJ2-3
cdr3_aa: CATSPRRQSGTDTQYF
cdr3_nt: TGTGCCACCAGCCCACGACGACAGAGTGGGACAGATACGCAGTATTTT